A selection of T cell receptor beta chains follows, all from one sample in a study of shared clonotypes between healthy human individuals. The table came from immunoSEQ multiplex PCR; TCRdb's copy has only in-frame clones and leaves some out. The sample records about 2.2 million clones, about 94% being singletons. The material sequenced was naive CD8+ T cells from PBMCs. The receptors stem from a man aged 18-30 years in good health. Some clones in this sample may be carry-over from other donors' samples. Both conserved end residues are part of each CDR3. A D gene is named only where the DNA matches it firmly. Only some rows state a clone size, as once, few, many or a class for expanded clones.

TRBV9	NA	NA	TRBJ2-4	CASSVGRAKNIQYF	TGTGCCAGCAGCGTAGGCCGGGCCAAAAACATTCAGTACTTC
TRBV7-9	NA	NA	TRBJ1-2	CASSLIDSGATGYTF	TGTGCCAGCAGCTTGATCGATTCAGGGGCGACTGGCTACACCTTC
TRBV11-2	TRBD2	NA	TRBJ2-7	CASSPSISGSYEQYF	TGTGCCAGCAGCCCGAGCATTAGCGGGAGCTACGAGCAGTACTTC
TRBV6-1	NA	once	TRBJ2-7	CASSEVNAYYEQYF	TGTGCCAGCAGTGAGGTCAATGCCTACTACGAGCAGTACTTC
TRBV6-1	NA	NA	TRBJ1-1	CASSENRGYTEAFF	TGTGCCAGCAGTGAAAATAGAGGCTACACTGAAGCTTTCTTT
TRBV5-1	TRBD2	NA	TRBJ2-2	CASSRRLAGAYNGELFF	TGCGCCAGCAGCCGTCGACTAGCGGGAGCGTATAACGGGGAGCTGTTTTTT
TRBV5-5	NA	NA	TRBJ1-1	CASSLAEVGRAPEAFF	TGTGCCAGCAGCTTGGCCGAAGTTGGTAGGGCCCCTGAAGCTTTCTTT
TRBV18	NA	NA	TRBJ2-1	CASSLEGRSSYNEQFF	TGTGCCAGCTCACTGGAGGGCAGGAGCTCCTACAATGAGCAGTTCTTC
TRBV7-3	TRBD1	NA	TRBJ1-3	CASSIDRGFGNTIYF	TGTGCCAGCAGCATAGACAGGGGGTTTGGAAACACCATATATTTT
TRBV28	TRBD1	NA	TRBJ1-2	CASSFSGQPNYGYTF	TGTGCCAGCAGTTTTTCGGGACAGCCGAACTATGGCTACACCTTC
TRBV6-1	TRBD1	NA	TRBJ2-7	CASGDRAYEQYF	TGTGCCAGCGGAGACAGGGCCTACGAGCAGTACTTC
TRBV29-1	NA	NA	TRBJ1-1	CSAFGGGTEAFF	TGCAGCGCCTTCGGGGGGGGCACTGAAGCTTTCTTT
TRBV5-8	TRBD2	NA	TRBJ2-7	CASSLLAGGRDEQYF	TGTGCCAGCAGCTTGTTAGCGGGAGGGCGGGACGAGCAGTACTTC
TRBV4-1	NA	NA	TRBJ1-3	CASSQAPGGVAGNTIYF	TGCGCCAGCAGCCAAGCTCCGGGGGGGGTTGCAGGAAACACCATATATTTT
TRBV11-2	NA	NA	TRBJ1-3	CASSRPEHLGNTIYF	TGTGCCAGCAGCCGACCTGAACATTTAGGAAACACCATATATTTT
TRBV27	NA	NA	TRBJ2-2	CASSWLRQPGELFF	TGTGCCAGCAGTTGGCTTCGTCAACCCGGGGAGCTGTTTTTT
TRBV6-5	NA	NA	TRBJ1-3	CASSPAPSGNTIYF	TGTGCCAGCAGTCCTGCCCCCTCTGGAAACACCATATATTTT
TRBV7-9	NA	NA	TRBJ2-5	CASSSPEYSTRETQYF	TGTGCCAGCAGCTCCCCGGAGTACTCCACGAGGGAGACCCAGTACTTC
TRBV6-5	NA	NA	TRBJ2-7	CASSGTRTYEQYF	TGTGCCTCTTCCGGGACGAGAACCTACGAGCAGTACTTC
TRBV15	NA	NA	TRBJ1-2	CATSTEANYGYTF	TGTGCCACCAGCACTGAAGCTAATTATGGCTACACCTTC
TRBV13	NA	NA	TRBJ2-3	CASSLRLAHPDTQYF	TGTGCCAGCAGCTTAAGGTTAGCCCACCCAGATACGCAGTATTTT
TRBV2	TRBD2	NA	TRBJ2-3	CASREGTSGRGTDTQYF	TGTGCCAGCAGGGAAGGGACTAGCGGGAGGGGCACAGATACGCAGTATTTT
TRBV6-5	NA	NA	TRBJ1-4	CASGKLGGWEKLFF	TGTGCCAGCGGCAAGTTAGGGGGTTGGGAAAAACTGTTTTTT
TRBV2	NA	NA	TRBJ1-1	CASSRGLAEAFF	TGTGCCAGCAGTAGGGGTTTGGCTGAAGCTTTCTTT
TRBV10-2	NA	NA	TRBJ1-2	CASSESRSSYGYTF	TGCGCCAGCAGTGAGTCTAGAAGTTCCTATGGCTACACCTTC
TRBV6-5	NA	NA	TRBJ1-1	CARGGEKRDTEAFF	TGTGCCAGGGGGGGGGAGAAACGAGACACTGAAGCTTTCTTT
TRBV19	TRBD1	NA	TRBJ1-2	CASMKTGWDGYTF	TGTGCCAGTATGAAGACAGGGTGGGACGGCTACACCTTC
TRBV14	NA	NA	TRBJ2-1	CASSHRDLYNEQFF	TGTGCCAGCAGTCACAGGGATCTCTACAATGAGCAGTTCTTC
TRBV9	TRBD1	NA	TRBJ1-4	CASSATGTGREKLFF	TGTGCCAGCAGCGCCACCGGGACAGGGCGTGAAAAACTGTTTTTT
TRBV15	NA	NA	TRBJ2-7	CATNREGGYEQYF	TGTGCCACCAACAGGGAGGGTGGCTACGAGCAGTACTTC
TRBV29-1	NA	NA	TRBJ2-2	CSAGGGGNTGELFF	TGCAGCGCCGGTGGCGGAGGAAACACCGGGGAGCTGTTTTTT
TRBV4-3	NA	NA	TRBJ2-2	CASSPRIAGELFF	TGCGCCAGCAGCCCACGGATAGCCGGGGAGCTGTTTTTT
TRBV19	NA	NA	TRBJ1-1	CASSPYPILRDGRGRAFF	TGTGCCAGTAGCCCATACCCTATACTCCGGGACGGACGAGGGAGAGCTTTCTTT
TRBV28	NA	once	TRBJ1-1	CATQAERVNTEAFF	TGTGCCACCCAGGCGGAACGTGTTAACACTGAAGCTTTCTTT
TRBV4-1	TRBD2	NA	TRBJ2-3	CASSAGLISGLDTQYF	TGCGCCAGCAGCGCGGGACTAATAAGTGGTCTCGATACGCAGTATTTT
TRBV6-6	NA	NA	TRBJ2-7	CASNTGTIYEQYF	TGTGCCAGCAACACGGGGACAATCTACGAGCAGTACTTC
TRBV29-1	NA	once	TRBJ2-2	CSVGGLGGELFF	TGCAGCGTTGGGGGTTTGGGCGGGGAGCTGTTTTTT
TRBV27	NA	NA	TRBJ1-5	CASSPSSNQPQHF	TGTGCCAGCAGTCCGAGTAGCAATCAGCCCCAGCATTTT
TRBV27	NA	NA	TRBJ2-7	CASSLTGTNYEQYF	TGTGCCAGCAGTTTAACAGGGACCAACTACGAGCAGTACTTC
TRBV21-1	NA	NA	TRBJ2-1	CASSSVTGRKGQFF	TGTGCCAGCAGCAGCGTTACAGGGAGGAAGGGGCAGTTCTTC
TRBV27	NA	once	TRBJ1-4	CASNERETNEKLFF	TGTGCCAGCAACGAGAGGGAAACTAATGAAAAACTGTTTTTT
TRBV28	NA	NA	TRBJ2-5	CASSSRPGETQYF	TGTGCCAGCAGCTCAAGACCGGGGGAGACCCAGTACTTC
TRBV7-9	TRBD1	NA	TRBJ1-6	CASSTGTGGVSPLHF	TGTGCCAGCAGCACCGGGACAGGGGGGGTATCACCCCTCCACTTT